This T cell receptor beta chain stems from a study of T-cell memory formation after mild COVID-19. Overall study: TCR clusters were mostly confined to one donor each. Study-wide findings and caveats: Among contracting clones, CD4+ were mainly CM/EM and CD8+ enriched in EMRA. Clones that got smaller from day 15 to 85 had even CD4/CD8, while clones growing later tipped toward CD4+.

Regarding this clonotype: Its target is unknown.

This CDR3 contains 14 residues. Germline V CDR1 and CDR2: SGHDN, FVKESK. V was trimmed by 6 bases and J by 9 bases, leaving 15 bases between them. MiXCR was run by TCRdb on the 5' RACE reads, yielding one entry per CDR3 protein. The table shows approximately 60,000 distinct CDR3 sequences, with more than 8% occurring only once. The receptor's source is a man aged 18 to 35 who had mild COVID-19 (a few samples of this study predate the infection). Cell type and time point are not known. This chain uses TRBV14 with TRBJ1-6, with TRBD1 as a possible D gene (6 bases). Sequenced sample: PBMCs or a T cell subset sorted from them (not recorded which). CDR3 amino acids: CASSPGRGASPLHF. CDR3 bases: TGTGCCAGCAGTCCGGGCAGGGGAGCTTCACCCCTCCACTTT.